The T cell receptor beta chain described here comes from a study of graft-versus-host responses after intestinal transplantation. Regarding the study as a whole: GvH clones turned up in recipient marrow; some had shown up first in ileum or blood. An association linked early post-transplant HvG declines with peak circulating GvH clone levels. Allografts of one patient group, those with graft-donor T cell macrochimerism, had high graft-versus-host to host-versus-graft clonal ratios.

Note on this clone: What it binds is unknown.

This CDR3 contains 14 residues. Germline V gives CDR1 SNHLY, CDR2 FYNNEI. V dropped 0 bases and J dropped 6 bases, with 10 bases sitting between them. The protocol was immunoSEQ multiplex PCR, while the TCRdb copy is restricted to in-frame clones and leaves out a portion. The sample records more than 95,000 clones, about 90% being singletons. The TCR originated in a human donor who received an intestinal transplant. V and J are TRBV2 and TRBJ2-3; D call uncertain. The specimen was unstimulated CD4+ T cells sorted from spleen or lymph node cells, collected before intestinal transplant. The CDR3, as DNA: TGTGCCAGCAGTGAAGCGCTCGGGCCTGATACGCAGTATTTT. Translating gives CASSEALGPDTQYF.